These 2 T cell receptor beta chains originate from one sample sequenced in a study of OX40 agonist ivuxolimab in advanced cancers. TCRdb's copy holds only in-frame clones and misses some; the assay was immunoSEQ multiplex PCR. The sample holds 40,000 or so clones, about 94% seen once. Sequencing was performed on CD4+ or CD8+ T cells sorted from blood, taken in a trial of the OX40 agonist ivuxolimab. All receptors derive from an adult with an advanced solid tumor such as melanoma, head and neck, liver or kidney cancer.

The genes are TRBV28 and TRBJ1-2, with D tentatively TRBD1 (5 bases). Trimming pared 11 bases from V and 1 base from J, leaving 17 bases between. Germline V gives CDR1 MDHEN, CDR2 SYDVKM. The CDR3 is 14 residues long. This chain's CDR3 is CASAGADLNYGYTF. The CDR3 coding sequence is TGTGCCTCCGCCGGGGCAGATCTTAACTATGGCTACACCTTC.

The V call is TRBV9, the J call TRBJ2-1, with a tentative D call TRBD1 (5 bases). The germline gives CDR1 SGDLS, CDR2 YYNGEE. Trimming removed 0 bases from V and 0 bases from J, with 7 bases in between. The CDR3 consists of 15 residues. CDR3 protein: CASSVGQNSYNEQFF. The CDR3 coding sequence is TGTGCCAGCAGCGTAGGACAGAACTCCTACAATGAGCAGTTCTTC.